The 5 T cell receptor beta chains given below trace back to one sample, sequenced in a study of cytomegalovirus exposure and HLA in healthy donors. The study ran its PCR with 60 Vbeta and 13 Jbeta primers. Some clones are missing from TCRdb's copy, which holds only in-frame ones; the method was immunoSEQ multiplex PCR. The repertoire table contains 80,000 or so clones. Material: PBMCs. Every receptor here comes from a woman aged 25 to 45 in good health and CMV-seronegative.

The rearrangement joins TRBV5-1 to TRBJ2-1; TRBD1 aligns across 9 bases. J gave up 3 bases and V 0 bases, and 4 bases lay outside the gene matches. The CDR3 is made up of 16 amino acids. Germline lookup yields CDR1 SGHRS and CDR2 YFSETQ. As DNA, the CDR3 is TGCGCCAGCAGCTTGGGGGGACAGGGCTTCTACAATGAGCAGTTCTTC. It specifies CASSLGGQGFYNEQFF.

The chain is built from TRBV6-1 and TRBJ1-4; D is perhaps TRBD1 (6 bases). CDR3 length: 14 residues. Germline V gives CDR1 MNHNS, CDR2 SASEGT. V was pared by 7 bases and J by 7 bases, with 16 bases between. CDR3 coding DNA: TGTGCCAGCAAGAGAGCAGGGGCAATTGAAAAACTGTTTTTT. Amino acids: CASKRAGAIEKLFF.

The J gene is TRBJ2-4, the V gene TRBV19; weak D call: TRBD2 (5 bases). The CDR3 totals 12 residues. V lost 3 bases, J lost 8 bases, and 8 bases lay in between. Per the germline V gene, CDR1 is LNHDA and CDR2 is SQIVND (reference sequence). CDR3 in amino acids: CASSMDWDIQYF. The CDR3 DNA is TGTGCCAGTAGTATGGACTGGGACATTCAGTACTTC.

This chain joins TRBV18 and TRBJ1-2; D uncertain. The CDR3 contains 15 residues. The germline V gene encodes CDR1 KGHSH and CDR2 LQKENI. V gave up 4 bases and J gave up 0 bases, with 12 bases separating them. In DNA form, the CDR3 reads TGTGCCAGCTCACGGCGAGAGGGATCTAACTATGGCTACACCTTC. It codes for CASSRREGSNYGYTF.

This chain uses TRBV4-1 with TRBJ1-1; D is uncertain. This CDR3 is built from 15 residues. V dropped 1 base and J dropped 7 bases, with 16 bases sitting between them. Germline CDR1 and CDR2: MGHRA and YSYEKL. The CDR3 is CASSQGLARTHEAFF. The CDR3 nucleotides read TGCGCCAGCAGCCAAGGACTAGCGAGAACTCATGAAGCTTTCTTT.